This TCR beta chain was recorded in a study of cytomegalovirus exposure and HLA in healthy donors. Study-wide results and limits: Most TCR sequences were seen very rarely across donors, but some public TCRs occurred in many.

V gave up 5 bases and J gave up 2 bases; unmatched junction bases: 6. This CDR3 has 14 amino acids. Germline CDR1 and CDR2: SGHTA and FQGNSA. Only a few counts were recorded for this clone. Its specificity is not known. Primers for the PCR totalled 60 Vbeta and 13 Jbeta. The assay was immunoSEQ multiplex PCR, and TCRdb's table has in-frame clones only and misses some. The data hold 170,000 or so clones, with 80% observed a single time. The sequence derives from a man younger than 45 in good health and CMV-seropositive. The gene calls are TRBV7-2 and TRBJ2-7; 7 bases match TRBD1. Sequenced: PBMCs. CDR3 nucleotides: TGTGCCAGCAGCACGCGACAGGGTACCTACGAGCAGTACTTC. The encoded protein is CASSTRQGTYEQYF. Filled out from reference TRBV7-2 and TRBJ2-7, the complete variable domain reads GAGVSQSPSNKVTEKGKDVELRCDPISGHTALYWYRQSLGQGLEFLIYFQGNSAPDKSGLPSDRFSAERTGGSVSTLTIQRTQQEDSAVYLCASSTRQGTYEQYFGPGTRLTVT.